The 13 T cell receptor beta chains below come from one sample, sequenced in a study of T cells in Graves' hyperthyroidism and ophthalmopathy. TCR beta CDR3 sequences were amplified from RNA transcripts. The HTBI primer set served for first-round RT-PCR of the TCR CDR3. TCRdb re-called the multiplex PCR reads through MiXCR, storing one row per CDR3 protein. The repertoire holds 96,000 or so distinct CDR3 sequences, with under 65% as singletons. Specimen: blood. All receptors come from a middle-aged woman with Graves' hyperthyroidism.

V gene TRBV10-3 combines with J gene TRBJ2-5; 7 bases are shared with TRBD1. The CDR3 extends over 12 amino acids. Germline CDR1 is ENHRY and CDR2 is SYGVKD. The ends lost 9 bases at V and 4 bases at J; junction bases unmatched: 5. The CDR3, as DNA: TGTGCCATTCAAACAGGGGTAGAGACCCAGTACTTC. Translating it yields CAIQTGVETQYF.

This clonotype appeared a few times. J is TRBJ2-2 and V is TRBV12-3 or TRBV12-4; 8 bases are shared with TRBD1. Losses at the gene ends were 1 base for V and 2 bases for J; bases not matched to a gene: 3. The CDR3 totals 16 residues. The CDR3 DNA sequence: TGTGCCAGCAGTTTAGGACAGGGGCCCAACACCGGGGAGCTGTTTTTT. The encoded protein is CASSLGQGPNTGELFF.

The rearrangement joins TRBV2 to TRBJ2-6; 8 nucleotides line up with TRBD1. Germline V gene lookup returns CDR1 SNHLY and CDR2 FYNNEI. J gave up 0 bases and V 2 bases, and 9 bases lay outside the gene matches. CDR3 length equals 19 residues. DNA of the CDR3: TGTGCCAGCAGTGAATACCAGGACAGGGTCCCCTCTGGGGCCAACGTCCTGACTTTC. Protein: CASSEYQDRVPSGANVLTF.

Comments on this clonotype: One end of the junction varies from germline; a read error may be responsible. CDR3 region: CAISGKSGTEAF. In nucleotides, the CDR3 is TGTGCCATCAGTGGCAAGTCAGGGACTGAAGCTTTC. The V gene is TRBV10-3, the J gene TRBJ2-6; D perhaps matches TRBD2 (6 bases). Germline V gene data show CDR1 as ENHRY and CDR2 as SYGVKD. This CDR3 region has 12 residues.

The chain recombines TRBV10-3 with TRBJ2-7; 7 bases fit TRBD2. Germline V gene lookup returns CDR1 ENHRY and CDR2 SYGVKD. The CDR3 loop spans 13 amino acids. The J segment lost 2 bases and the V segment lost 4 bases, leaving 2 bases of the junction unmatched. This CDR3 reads CAISGAGTYEQYF. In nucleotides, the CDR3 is TGTGCCATCAGTGGAGCGGGAACCTACGAGCAGTACTTC.

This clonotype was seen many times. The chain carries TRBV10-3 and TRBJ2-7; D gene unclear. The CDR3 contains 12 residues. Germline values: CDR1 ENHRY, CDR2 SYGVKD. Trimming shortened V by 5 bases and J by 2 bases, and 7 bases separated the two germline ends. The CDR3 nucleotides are TGTGCCATCAGTCCCACCCCCTACGAGCAGTACTTC. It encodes CAISPTPYEQYF.

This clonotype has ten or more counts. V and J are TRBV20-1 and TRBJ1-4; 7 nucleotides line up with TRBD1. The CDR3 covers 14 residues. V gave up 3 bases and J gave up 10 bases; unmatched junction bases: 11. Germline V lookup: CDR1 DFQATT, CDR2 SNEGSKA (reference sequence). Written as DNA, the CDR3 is TGCAGTGCTAGCGACAGGGAGGGTTCAGCAAAACTGTTTTTT. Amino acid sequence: CSASDREGSAKLFF.

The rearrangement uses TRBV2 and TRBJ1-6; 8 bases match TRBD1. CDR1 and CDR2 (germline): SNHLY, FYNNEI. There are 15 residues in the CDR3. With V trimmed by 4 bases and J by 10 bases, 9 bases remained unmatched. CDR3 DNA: TGTGCCAGCAGTGCGGACAGGGATTTTTACTCACCCCTCCACTTT. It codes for CASSADRDFYSPLHF.

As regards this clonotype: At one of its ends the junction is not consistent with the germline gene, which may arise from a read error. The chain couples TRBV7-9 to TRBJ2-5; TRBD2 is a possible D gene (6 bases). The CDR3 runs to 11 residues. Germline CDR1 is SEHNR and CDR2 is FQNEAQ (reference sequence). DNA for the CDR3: TGTGCCAGCAGCTCTCTAGTGGGAGGAGAATTC. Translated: CASSSLVGGEF.

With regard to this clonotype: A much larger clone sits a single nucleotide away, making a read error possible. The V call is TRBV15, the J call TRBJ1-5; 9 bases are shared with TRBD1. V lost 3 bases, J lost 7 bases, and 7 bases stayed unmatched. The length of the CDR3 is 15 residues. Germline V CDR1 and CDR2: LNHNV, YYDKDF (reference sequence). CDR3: CATSSFRQGGQPQHF. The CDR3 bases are TGTGCCACCAGCAGCTTCAGACAGGGGGGACAGCCCCAGCATTTT.

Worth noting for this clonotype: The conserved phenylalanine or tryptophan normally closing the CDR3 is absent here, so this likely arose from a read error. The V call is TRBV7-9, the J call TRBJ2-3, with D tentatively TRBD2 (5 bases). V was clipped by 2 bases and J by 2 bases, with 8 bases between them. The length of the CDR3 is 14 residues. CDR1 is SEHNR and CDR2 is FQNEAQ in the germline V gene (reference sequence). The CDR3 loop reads CASSLRDYTDTQYL. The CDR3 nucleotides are TGTGCCAGCAGCTTACGGGATTACACAGATACGCAGTATCTT.

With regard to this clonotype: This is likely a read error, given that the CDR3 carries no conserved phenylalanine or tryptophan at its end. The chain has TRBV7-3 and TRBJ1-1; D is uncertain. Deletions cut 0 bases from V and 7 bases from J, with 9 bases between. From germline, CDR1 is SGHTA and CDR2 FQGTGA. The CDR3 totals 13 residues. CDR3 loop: CASSLTGQDEAFL. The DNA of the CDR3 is TGTGCCAGCAGCTTAACCGGGCAGGATGAAGCTTTCCTT.

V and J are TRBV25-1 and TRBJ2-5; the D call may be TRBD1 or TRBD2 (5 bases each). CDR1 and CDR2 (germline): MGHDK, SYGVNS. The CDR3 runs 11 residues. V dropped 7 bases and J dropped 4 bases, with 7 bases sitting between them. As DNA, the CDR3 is TGTGCCAGCAATGGGGGAGAGACCCAGTACTTC. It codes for CASNGGETQYF.